Shown below are 5 T cell receptor beta chains from a single sample sequenced in a study of blood T cell repertoires in COVID-19. Assay used: immunoSEQ multiplex PCR; TCRdb lists only in-frame clones, some missing. Here the sample spans about 160,000 clones, roughly 90% being singletons. Sequencing input: PBMCs or T cells enriched from blood (not recorded which). These receptors originate from a woman in her 50s who had recovered from COVID-19.

The V and J genes are TRBV9 and TRBJ2-5; TRBD2 matches at 9 bases. V was pared by 4 bases and J by 3 bases, with 7 bases of the junction left unmatched. The CDR3 extends over 15 amino acids. The germline V gene has CDR1 SGDLS and CDR2 YYNGEE. CDR3 in DNA: TGTGCCAGCAGCACATCAGCGGGGGGAAAAGAGACCCAGTACTTC. This encodes CASSTSAGGKETQYF.

V and J are TRBV12-3 or TRBV12-4 and TRBJ2-1, with D perhaps matching TRBD1 (6 bases). CDR3 length equals 13 residues. With 6 bases removed from V and 3 bases from J, the gap between germline ends came to 9 bases. The CDR3 bases are TGTGCCAGCAGGACGGACAGCTACAATGAGCAGTTCTTC. Its protein is CASRTDSYNEQFF.

This clone was counted a single time. The J gene is TRBJ2-3, the V gene TRBV18; D gene ambiguous. The V end was cut by 3 bases, the J end by 2 bases, with 12 bases between. CDR1 KGHSH and CDR2 LQKENI come from the germline V gene. This CDR3 is built from 15 residues. CDR3 DNA sequence: TGTGCCAGCTCACCCCCGGGTTGGTCCACAGATACGCAGTATTTT. Protein: CASSPPGWSTDTQYF.

The V gene is TRBV12-3 or TRBV12-4, the J gene TRBJ1-2, with a tentative D call TRBD1 (5 bases). The CDR3 length is 13 residues. The V and J ends lost 2 bases and 7 bases respectively, with 11 bases between them. The CDR3 DNA sequence: TGTGCCAGCAGTTTAATCCAGGGAAGTGGCTACACCTTC. Translating it yields CASSLIQGSGYTF.

This chain joins TRBV4-1 and TRBJ1-2; no clear D gene. The germline CDR1 and CDR2 sequences are MGHRA and YSYEKL. Trimming cost V 4 bases and J 5 bases, with 20 bases left between them. The CDR3 extends over 16 amino acids. This CDR3 is CASSPQADSGAYGYTF. The CDR3 DNA follows: TGCGCCAGCAGCCCGCAAGCGGATAGTGGCGCGTATGGCTACACCTTC.